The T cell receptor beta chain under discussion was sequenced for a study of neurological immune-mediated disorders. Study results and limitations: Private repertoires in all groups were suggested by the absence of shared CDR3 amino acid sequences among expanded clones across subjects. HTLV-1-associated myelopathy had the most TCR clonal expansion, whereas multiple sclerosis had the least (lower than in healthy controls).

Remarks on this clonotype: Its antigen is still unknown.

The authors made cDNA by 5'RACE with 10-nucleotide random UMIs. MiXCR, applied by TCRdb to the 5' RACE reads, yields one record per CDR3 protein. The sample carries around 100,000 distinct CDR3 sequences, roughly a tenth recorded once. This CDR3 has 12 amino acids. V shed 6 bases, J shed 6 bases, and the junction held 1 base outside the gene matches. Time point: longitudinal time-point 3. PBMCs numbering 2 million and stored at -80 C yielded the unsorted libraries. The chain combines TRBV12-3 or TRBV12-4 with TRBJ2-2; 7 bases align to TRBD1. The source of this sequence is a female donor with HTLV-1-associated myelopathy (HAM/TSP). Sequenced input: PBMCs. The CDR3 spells CASSDRAGELFF. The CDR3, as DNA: TGTGCCAGCAGCGACAGGGCCGGGGAGCTGTTTTTT.